These 7 T cell receptor delta chains were sequenced from one sample in a study of gamma-delta T cells after stem cell transplantation. TCRdb applied CATT to the RT-PCR reads for clone calling. The sample yields around 16,000 delta-chain clones, about 8.6% seen once. Sequencing used gamma-delta T cells. Source of these receptors: a human donor. It is not recorded whose cells these are; they may come from a transplant donor.

In the case of this clone: One end of the junction fails to match germline, which may point to a read error. The chain is built from TRDV2 and TRDJ1; the D gene is possibly TRDD3 (5 bases). The CDR3 length is 18 residues. CDR1 and CDR2 from the germline V gene are GEAIGNYY and EKD. DNA of the CDR3: TGTGCCTGTGACCCCCTCGGTGGTGGGGTTTCTGACACCGAGAAACTCATCTTT. This translates into CACDPLGGGVSDTEKLIF.

This clone qualifies as hyperexpanded (1% or more). Other DNA sequences from this sample encode an identical CDR3 as well. In DNA, the CDR3 is TGTGCCTGTGACACCGTCACTGGGGGATACAACGGGACTTCGTACACCGATAAACTCATCTTT. As protein: CACDTVTGGYNGTSYTDKLIF. This sequence joins TRDV2 and TRDJ1; 12 nucleotides agree with TRDD3. Losses at the gene ends were 0 bases for V and 0 bases for J; bases not matched to a gene: 16. CDR3 length: 21 residues. Germline V gives CDR1 GEAIGNYY, CDR2 EKD.

This clone was recorded a few times. TCRdb's protein for this DNA is that of a much larger clone and differs from the translation at residue 3, likely a read error; the protein shown is the DNA translation. J is TRDJ3 and V is TRDV2, with 8 positions matching TRDD3. The CDR3 length is 20 residues. From germline, CDR1 is GEAIGNYY and CDR2 EKD. The CDR3 DNA follows: TGTGCCGGTGACACTCCCGATGGGGGATCCTCCTCCTGGGACACCCGACAGATGTTTTTC. This encodes CAGDTPDGGSSSWDTRQMFF.

As regards this clone: This DNA's translation and the protein TCRdb lists, from a much larger clone, do not match at residue 3, likely due to a read error; the protein shown is translated from the DNA. The gene calls are TRDV2 and TRDJ1; 10 nucleotides match TRDD3. This CDR3 spans 19 amino acids. Per the germline V gene, CDR1 is GEAIGNYY and CDR2 is EKD. CDR3 loop: CAYDKIYILGDSVTDKLIF. The CDR3 DNA sequence: TGTGCCTATGACAAGATCTACATACTGGGGGATTCGGTGACCGATAAACTCATCTTT.

Concerning this clone itself: For this DNA, TCRdb reports the protein of a much larger clone, which diverges at residue 13, most likely from a read error; the protein presented here is translated directly from the DNA. V gene TRDV2 combines with J gene TRDJ1; 12 bases agree with TRDD3. The length of the CDR3 is 16 residues. Germline CDR1 and CDR2: GEAIGNYY and EKD. The CDR3 spells CACDTVLGDTRDELIF. The CDR3 bases are TGTGCCTGTGACACCGTTCTGGGGGATACGCGCGATGAACTCATCTTT.

With regard to this clone: TCRdb's protein, taken from a much larger clone, differs from this DNA's translation at residue 14, likely owing to a read error; the protein displayed comes from the DNA. This chain connects TRDV1 to TRDJ2; D is perhaps TRDD3 (7 bases). This CDR3 has 23 residues. Germline loops: CDR1 TSWWSYY, CDR2 QGS. V was trimmed by 5 bases and J by 2 bases, leaving 36 bases between them. As DNA, the CDR3 is TGTGCTCTTGGGAAGGGGATCCTACTGAAATACGGGGGGATGCTGGACTTGACAGCACAACTCTTCTTT. This sequence encodes CALGKGILLKYGGMLDLTAQLFF.

This clone was counted between two and nine times. The TCRdb record carries a much larger clone's protein, which differs from this DNA's translation at residue 10; a read error is the likely cause, and the protein listed here is the DNA translation. The chain has TRDV2 and TRDJ1; the match to TRDD3 covers 12 bases. Germline assignment: CDR1 GEAIGNYY and CDR2 EKD. The V segment lost 0 bases and the J segment 0 bases; nucleotides outside the gene matches: 16. This CDR3 comprises 21 residues. CDR3: CACDTVPPTPGGYDYTDKLIF. The DNA of the CDR3 is TGTGCCTGTGACACCGTACCTCCTACCCCTGGGGGATACGATTACACCGATAAACTCATCTTT.